This TCR beta chain was captured in a study of Graves' ophthalmopathy and Graves' hyperthyroidism. The authors amplified TCR beta CDR3 regions from RNA transcripts. Investigators did first-round RT-PCR with HTBI primers, then second-round multiplex PCR. TCRdb called the multiplex PCR reads again in MiXCR, with one record for every CDR3 protein. Seen here are 500,000 to 800,000 distinct CDR3 sequences, 35% to 50% observed once, and the top ten hold more than 2.5%. This clonotype was detected ten times or more. V was pared by 4 bases and J by 1 base, with 7 bases of the junction left unmatched. The germline CDR1 and CDR2 sequences are SGHRS and YFSETQ. The CDR3 runs to 15 residues.

The sequenced sample was peripheral blood. The receptor's source is an adult man with Graves' ophthalmopathy. The chain employs TRBV5-1 and TRBJ1-1; 7 nucleotides agree with TRBD1. DNA of the CDR3: TGCGCCAGCAGCCCGGAGGGGGCGGGGAACACTGAAGCTTTCTTT. Translated, it gives CASSPEGAGNTEAFF. Combining the CDR3 with reference TRBV5-1 and TRBJ1-1 gives the whole variable domain KAGVTQTPRYLIKTRGQQVTLSCSPISGHRSVSWYQQTPGQGLQFLFEYFSETQRNKGNFPGRFSGRQFSNSRSEMNVSTLELGDSALYLCASSPEGAGNTEAFFGQGTRLTVV.